This T cell receptor (beta chain) was sequenced during a study of neurological immune-mediated disorders. Time point meaning: longitudinal time-point 1 (baseline). Points from the study as a whole: No link was found between any clinical or MRI feature and the multiple sclerosis repertoire cluster. Phylogenetic grouping assigned the repertoires of 18 of 34 multiple sclerosis patients to a single related-CDR3 cluster, representing a possible signature. Multiple sclerosis was found to have the least TCR clonal expansion, below healthy controls, and HTLV-1-associated myelopathy the most.

With 10-nucleotide random UMIs included, cDNA was synthesized by 5'RACE. MiXCR, applied by TCRdb to the 5' RACE reads, yields one record per CDR3 protein. The sample includes around 37,000 distinct CDR3 sequences, about 3.2% of them seen just once. This clonotype was counted ten times or more. Its antigen is not identified. Trimming removed 3 bases from V and 0 bases from J; junction bases left unmatched: 1. This CDR3 is built from 15 residues. Looked up from germline, CDR1 is MGHRA and CDR2 is YSYEKL. The genes are TRBV4-1 and TRBJ1-3, with 8 bases that match TRBD1. The specimen sequenced was PBMCs. The TCR originated in a woman in her sixties or seventies with multiple sclerosis. The CDR3 sequence is CASSQTGASGNTIYF. CDR3 sequence (DNA): TGCGCCAGCAGCCAGACAGGGGCCTCTGGAAACACCATATATTTT.